This T cell receptor (beta chain) was sequenced in a study of blood T cell repertoires in COVID-19. Across the study: Acute-phase and convalescent COVID-19 samples originated in the United States, Italy and Spain. T cells, B-cell-depleted T cells, or PBMCs provided the cDNA or gDNA that served as material.

CDR1 and CDR2 (germline): LGHNA, YNFKEQ. CDR3 length: 17 amino acids. Trimming removed 0 bases at V and 8 bases at J, with 17 bases between. Seattle patient enrollment occurred during active infection, with longitudinal follow-up thereafter. In the study's own analysis: From reference gene primer amplification, estimates of nucleated cell counts were derived. Measured with immunoSEQ multiplex PCR; TCRdb has only the in-frame clones, and not every one. V and J calls and clone size are given by that table; D and trimming were obtained from the DNA. The sample lists some 240,000 clones; approximately 89% were seen once.

The chain uses TRBV4-2 and TRBJ1-6; TRBD1 is a possible D gene (6 bases). This receptor was obtained from a woman aged 70 to 79 with COVID-19, enrolled during active disease. Sequencing was done on a sample of peripheral blood. CDR3 sequence reads: CASSQDSPAGAHSPLHF. CDR3 nucleotides: TGTGCCAGCAGCCAAGATTCTCCGGCAGGGGCCCATTCACCCCTCCACTTT.